A single sample is the source of the 28 T cell receptor beta chains below, sequenced in a study of regulatory dendritic cells for organ transplantation. Some clones are missing from TCRdb's copy, which holds only in-frame ones; the method was immunoSEQ multiplex PCR. The data show under 35,000 clones, 82% seen once. The sample comprised naive CD8+ T cells from blood. Subset given: CD45RA+ naive T cells. These receptors originate from a human donor in good health.

The J gene is TRBJ2-1, the V gene TRBV4-3; the D gene is possibly TRBD2 (6 bases). This CDR3 contains 16 residues. Between the trimmed V and J ends, which lost 0 bases and 0 bases, there was a span of 9 bases. Germline V CDR1 and CDR2: LGHNA, YSLEER. The CDR3 DNA is TGCGCCAGCAGCCAAGATGACGGGGGCTCCTACAATGAGCAGTTCTTC. Its protein product is CASSQDDGGSYNEQFF.

The chain employs TRBV11-3 and TRBJ2-3, with D perhaps matching TRBD1 (6 bases). The CDR3 extends over 16 amino acids. V was trimmed by 8 bases and J by 2 bases, leaving 20 bases between them. Per germline, CDR1 SGHNT and CDR2 YENEEA. CDR3 DNA sequence: TGTGCCAGCCCCACCGTTGGGGGCAGAAACACAGATACGCAGTATTTT. The encoded protein is CASPTVGGRNTDTQYF.

The gene calls are TRBV7-9 and TRBJ2-5, with 9 bases lining up with TRBD1. CDR1 is SEHNR and CDR2 is FQNEAQ in the germline V gene (reference sequence). With 4 bases clipped from V and 5 bases from J, the junction kept 14 bases outside the gene matches. The CDR3 is made up of 17 amino acids. The CDR3 sequence is CASSSPRQGGGWETQYF. The CDR3 nucleotides read TGTGCCAGCAGCTCCCCGAGACAGGGGGGAGGTTGGGAGACCCAGTACTTC.

The rearrangement uses TRBV6-4 and TRBJ2-1; TRBD1 agrees at 10 bases. This CDR3 spans 15 amino acids. V dropped 2 bases and J dropped 4; count of bases not matched to a gene: 2. In germline, CDR1 is MRHNA, CDR2 SNTAGT. CDR3 loop: CASSDTGQGYNEQFF. CDR3 DNA sequence: TGTGCCAGCAGTGACACGGGACAGGGGTACAATGAGCAGTTCTTC.

This chain connects TRBV7-2 to TRBJ2-1; D is undetermined. The CDR3 runs to 11 residues. Germline V gene data show CDR1 as SGHTA and CDR2 as FQGNSA. V dropped 2 bases and J dropped 8 bases, with 4 bases sitting between them. CDR3 sequence reads: CASSLYDEQFF. The DNA of the CDR3 is TGTGCCAGCAGCTTATATGATGAGCAGTTCTTC.

The chain combines TRBV6-5 with TRBJ2-2; no reliable D call. Trimming cost V 0 bases and J 2 bases, with 7 bases left between them. Per the germline V gene, CDR1 is MNHEY and CDR2 is SVGAGI. The CDR3 contains 15 residues. Here the CDR3 DNA reads TGTGCCAGCAGTTACTCAATAGTAAACACCGGGGAGCTGTTTTTT. This translates into CASSYSIVNTGELFF.

The gene calls are TRBV5-6 and TRBJ2-2; possibly TRBD2 for D (6 bases). Per the germline V gene, CDR1 is SGHDT and CDR2 is YYEEEE. V was pared by 4 bases and J by 2 bases, with 9 bases between. This CDR3 is built from 14 residues. Here the CDR3 reads CASSTGLNTGELFF. The CDR3 DNA reads TGTGCCAGCAGCACGGGACTTAACACCGGGGAGCTGTTTTTT.

V usage is TRBV11-2 and J usage is TRBJ2-1, with 12 bases identical to TRBD2. The CDR3 runs to 15 residues. V lost 1 base and J lost 9; bases outside the gene matches: 4. Germline CDR1 and CDR2: SGHAT and FQNNGV. For the CDR3, the DNA is TGTGCCAGCAGCTTAGGGGGACTAGCGGGTGTTGAGCAGTTCTTC. Translating gives CASSLGGLAGVEQFF.

The genes are TRBV7-3 and TRBJ1-1, with 8 nucleotides matching TRBD1. CDR1 is SGHTA, CDR2 FQGTGA, per germline. Trimming removed 5 bases from V and 4 bases from J; junction bases left unmatched: 6. The CDR3 has 14 residues. In nucleotides, the CDR3 is TGTGCCAGCAGCCTTAACGGACAGGGCACTGAAGCTTTCTTT. Its translation is CASSLNGQGTEAFF.

This clone has a single count. The chain links TRBV7-2 to TRBJ2-1, with 9 bases aligning to TRBD2. Germline V lookup: CDR1 SGHTA, CDR2 FQGNSA. V shed 5 bases, J shed 3 bases, and the junction held 11 bases outside the gene matches. The CDR3 covers 17 residues. This chain's CDR3 is CASSPRLRGGLYNEQFF. As DNA, the CDR3 is TGTGCCAGCAGCCCCCGCTTGCGGGGGGGCCTCTACAATGAGCAGTTCTTC.

This chain links TRBV4-1 with TRBJ2-3; D perhaps matches TRBD1 (5 bases). The CDR3 sequence is 15 residues long. In germline, CDR1 is MGHRA, CDR2 YSYEKL. Deletions cut 0 bases from V and 1 base from J, with 8 bases between. CDR3 sequence reads: CASSQEGVGTDTQYF. CDR3 nucleotides: TGCGCCAGCAGCCAAGAAGGGGTCGGCACAGATACGCAGTATTTT.

This chain links TRBV11-2 with TRBJ2-3, with D maybe TRBD1 (7 bases). CDR1 is SGHAT and CDR2 is FQNNGV in the germline V gene. The CDR3 runs 15 residues. Trimming left V 5 bases short and J 3 bases short, with 15 bases between. The CDR3, as DNA: TGTGCCAGCAGCCTCAGGGGGGCCATGACAGATACGCAGTATTTT. This sequence encodes CASSLRGAMTDTQYF.

This chain connects TRBV7-9 to TRBJ1-4; 8 nucleotides align to TRBD1. The germline gives CDR1 SEHNR, CDR2 FQNEAQ (reference sequence). The CDR3 is made up of 14 amino acids. The V segment lost 5 bases and the J segment 6 bases; nucleotides outside the gene matches: 5. CDR3 region: CASSAGQGDEKLFF. The CDR3 coding sequence is TGTGCCAGCAGCGCCGGACAGGGAGATGAAAAACTGTTTTTT.

The rearrangement joins TRBV9 to TRBJ1-1; TRBD1 aligns across 7 bases. Germline values: CDR1 SGDLS, CDR2 YYNGEE. This CDR3 spans 14 amino acids. V dropped 0 bases and J dropped 7; count of bases not matched to a gene: 6. As DNA, the CDR3 is TGTGCCAGCAGCGTAGAGGAAGGGGGCAGTGAAGCTTTCTTT. This encodes CASSVEEGGSEAFF.

A few counts support this clone. J is TRBJ1-6 and V is TRBV6-1; D unclear. The CDR3 runs to 10 residues. Germline V lookup: CDR1 MNHNS, CDR2 SASEGT. The V end was cut by 8 bases, the J end by 9 bases, with 5 bases between. CDR3 loop: CASGGSPLHF. CDR3 bases: TGTGCCAGCGGCGGTTCACCCCTCCACTTT.

This clone was observed a handful of times. V usage is TRBV10-2 and J usage is TRBJ2-2; the D gene is possibly TRBD1 (6 bases). Deletions cut 10 bases from V and 4 bases from J, with 13 bases between. Germline V CDR1 and CDR2: WSHSY, SAAADI. The CDR3 is 13 amino acids. The CDR3 loop reads CATGAGVTGELFF. The CDR3 DNA is TGCGCCACCGGGGCAGGGGTCACCGGGGAGCTGTTTTTT.

This clone has a single count. The chain links TRBV4-1 to TRBJ2-1, with 13 positions matching TRBD2. This CDR3 has 15 residues. Germline V CDR1 and CDR2: MGHRA, YSYEKL. The V segment lost 6 bases and the J segment 9 bases; nucleotides outside the gene matches: 8. As DNA, the CDR3 is TGCGCCAGCAGGTGGGGGACTAGCGGGGTCGGTGAGCAGTTCTTC. Protein sequence: CASRWGTSGVGEQFF.

This clone was observed a handful of times. The chain couples TRBV4-3 to TRBJ1-6; the D gene is possibly TRBD1 (5 bases). The CDR3 contains 15 residues. Germline CDR1 reads LGHNA; CDR2 reads YSLEER. Trimming took 5 bases from V and 6 from J, leaving 14 bases between them. The CDR3 region has the DNA TGCGCCAGCAGCGAATCTGGACATACTAATTCACCCCTCCACTTT. Amino acid sequence: CASSESGHTNSPLHF.

This clone was observed a few times. The chain carries TRBV13 and TRBJ1-5; no clear D. The V end was cut by 0 bases, the J end by 8 bases, with 14 bases between. The CDR3 spans 15 residues. Germline V gene lookup returns CDR1 PRHDT and CDR2 FYEKMQ (reference sequence). As DNA, the CDR3 is TGTGCCAGCAGCTTAGGCCTTGCGAACCGGGAGCCCCAGCATTTT. It yields the protein CASSLGLANREPQHF. Filled out from reference TRBV13 and TRBJ1-5, the complete variable domain reads AAGVIQSPRHLIKEKRETATLKCYPIPRHDTVYWYQQGPGQDPQFLISFYEKMQSDKGSIPDRFSAQQFSDYHSELNMSSLELGDSALYFCASSLGLANREPQHFGDGTRLSIL.

This clone was seen only once. J is TRBJ1-1 and V is TRBV11-2, with TRBD1 matching over 8 bases. The CDR3 sequence is 13 residues long. Trimming removed 2 bases from V and 6 bases from J; junction bases left unmatched: 2. Germline V gene data show CDR1 as SGHAT and CDR2 as FQNNGV. CDR3 loop: CASSLQGASEAFF. CDR3 in DNA: TGTGCCAGCAGCTTACAGGGGGCTTCTGAAGCTTTCTTT.

The chain joins TRBV28 to TRBJ1-2, with no clear D. The CDR3 is made up of 14 amino acids. V lost 6 bases and J lost 2, with 13 bases in between. Germline CDR1 MDHEN, CDR2 SYDVKM. For the CDR3, the DNA is TGTGCCAGCAGGCTTGGAGCAACAAACTATGGCTACACCTTC. As protein: CASRLGATNYGYTF.

The chain uses TRBV7-9 and TRBJ2-2, with TRBD1 as a possible D gene (7 bases). The germline V gene has CDR1 SEHNR and CDR2 FQNEAQ (reference sequence). V was pared by 1 base and J by 4 bases, with 10 bases between. CDR3 length equals 15 residues. In DNA form, the CDR3 reads TGTGCCAGCAGCTTAGTCAGGGGGGCCACCGGGGAGCTGTTTTTT. Translating it yields CASSLVRGATGELFF.

The chain joins TRBV5-5 to TRBJ1-1; D possibly corresponds to TRBD1 (5 bases). V dropped 0 bases and J dropped 3 bases, with 9 bases sitting between them. CDR1 is SGHKS, CDR2 YYEKEE, per germline (reference sequence). This CDR3 has 14 amino acids. The CDR3 protein is CASSLVAGYTEAFF. The CDR3 nucleotides are TGTGCCAGCAGCTTGGTAGCAGGGTACACTGAAGCTTTCTTT.

The gene calls are TRBV12-2 and TRBJ1-5; the table gives TRBD1 as D, unverified against the DNA. TRBV12-2 is assigned pseudogene status. There are 19 residues in the CDR3. The CDR3 sequence: CASHRAFPGHKYSNQPQHF. CDR3 nucleotides: TGTGCAAGTCACCGGGCATTTCCGGGACATAAATATAGCAATCAGCCCCAGCATTTT.

The chain has TRBV7-9 and TRBJ2-1; TRBD1 aligns across 7 bases. CDR3 length: 12 amino acids. CDR1 is SEHNR, CDR2 FQNEAQ, per germline (reference sequence). V shed 4 bases and J 10 bases; nucleotides not matched to a gene: 4. The CDR3 nucleotides are TGTGCCAGCAGCTCCGAGGGGGCGGAGCAGTTCTTC. It specifies CASSSEGAEQFF.

This clone was seen a handful of times. The rearrangement links TRBV5-8 to TRBJ1-2; 7 bases fit TRBD1. The ends lost 4 bases at V and 1 base at J; junction bases unmatched: 4. The CDR3 extends over 14 amino acids. In germline, CDR1 is SGHTS, CDR2 YDEGEE. The CDR3 DNA reads TGTGCCAGCAGCGAGACAGGGTTTAACTATGGCTACACCTTC. Amino acids: CASSETGFNYGYTF.

This chain links TRBV6-5 with TRBJ2-5; D perhaps matches TRBD2 (5 bases). The CDR3 runs to 14 residues. V lost 5 bases, J lost 5 bases, and 15 bases lay in between. Germline values: CDR1 MNHEY, CDR2 SVGAGI. The CDR3, as DNA: TGTGCCAGCAGTCGCCCAGACGGGGAGGAGACCCAGTACTTC. It codes for CASSRPDGEETQYF.

The chain employs TRBV13 and TRBJ1-1, with 8 bases identical to TRBD1. Germline values: CDR1 PRHDT, CDR2 FYEKMQ (reference sequence). Trimming cost V 4 bases and J 6 bases; bases outside gene matches: 7. The CDR3 contains 14 residues. The CDR3 coding sequence is TGTGCCAGCAGCTCCCAGGGGGCGCGGTCTGAAGCTTTCTTT. Protein: CASSSQGARSEAFF.